The 17 T cell receptor beta chains below were found in one sample sequenced in a study of OX40 agonist ivuxolimab in advanced cancers. Only in-frame clones appear in the TCRdb table, and some are missing; sequencing was by immunoSEQ multiplex PCR. Of roughly 61,000 clones listed, approximately 86% are singletons. The sequencing used CD4+ or CD8+ T cells sorted from blood, collected in a trial of the OX40 agonist ivuxolimab. Receptors were obtained from an adult with an advanced solid tumor such as melanoma, head and neck, liver or kidney cancer.

The rearrangement joins TRBV2 to TRBJ1-4; D unclear. This CDR3 has 15 amino acids. Trimming cost V 1 base and J 3 bases, with 9 bases left between them. From germline, CDR1 is SNHLY and CDR2 FYNNEI. The CDR3 reads CASSEGVGANEKLFF. The DNA of the CDR3 is TGTGCCAGCAGTGAAGGAGTTGGGGCTAATGAAAAACTGTTTTTT.

The chain combines TRBV7-9 with TRBJ1-6; the D gene is possibly TRBD1 (5 bases). The ends were cut back, 8 bases at V and 6 bases at J, with 20 bases in the middle. Germline V CDR1 and CDR2: SEHNR, FQNEAQ (reference sequence). The CDR3 contains 16 residues. In nucleotides, the CDR3 is TGTGCCAGCGTCCCACTCCCTGGGGGGGGTAATTCACCCCTCCACTTT. Encoded protein: CASVPLPGGGNSPLHF.

This chain connects TRBV11-2 to TRBJ2-2, with D perhaps TRBD2 (5 bases). The germline V gene has CDR1 SGHAT and CDR2 FQNNGV. CDR3 size: 13 residues. Trimming took off 1 base at V and 7 bases at J, with 7 bases between the two ends. The CDR3 reads CASSLGENGELFF. The CDR3, as DNA: TGTGCCAGCAGCTTAGGGGAGAACGGGGAGCTGTTTTTT. Full variable domain (rest looked up from reference TRBV11-2 and TRBJ2-2): EAGVAQSPRYKIIEKRQSVAFWCNPISGHATLYWYQQILGQGPKLLIQFQNNGVVDDSQLPKDRFSAERLKGVDSTLKIQPAKLEDSAVYLCASSLGENGELFFGEGSRLTVL.

This clone was observed once. The chain recombines TRBV4-3 with TRBJ2-7; maybe TRBD2 (6 bases). The V end lost 0 bases, the J end lost 0 bases, and 12 bases lay between the germline ends. Germline CDR1 LGHNA, CDR2 YSLEER. CDR3 length equals 16 residues. CDR3 in amino acids: CASSQDYGGNSYEQYF. The DNA of the CDR3 is TGCGCCAGCAGCCAAGACTACGGGGGTAACTCCTACGAGCAGTACTTC.

The genes are TRBV30 and TRBJ2-1; TRBD1 aligns across 7 bases. V trimming: 2 bases; J trimming: 7 bases; junction bases outside the gene matches: 11. The germline V gene encodes CDR1 GTSNPN and CDR2 SVGIG (reference sequence). The length of the CDR3 is 15 residues. This chain's CDR3 is CAWSLQGPQLNEQFF. For the CDR3, the DNA is TGTGCCTGGAGTCTACAGGGGCCCCAACTTAATGAGCAGTTCTTC.

The rearrangement joins TRBV7-3 to TRBJ2-7, with TRBD1 matching over 8 bases. Germline V CDR1 and CDR2: SGHTA, FQGTGA. This CDR3 spans 14 amino acids. J was trimmed by 6 bases and V by 2 bases; bases with no gene match: 6. CDR3 sequence (DNA): TGTGCCAGCAGCTTAGGACAGGGAACAGGCGAGCAGTACTTC. Translation: CASSLGQGTGEQYF.

The CDR3: CAWSVGVRGGTEAFF. The CDR3 nucleotides are TGTGCCTGGAGTGTAGGGGTCAGAGGGGGCACTGAAGCTTTCTTT. This chain joins TRBV30 and TRBJ1-1; maybe TRBD1 (6 bases). CDR3 length: 15 amino acids. Germline CDR1 GTSNPN, CDR2 SVGIG (reference sequence). V was trimmed by 0 bases and J by 4 bases, leaving 15 bases between them.

The chain carries TRBV11-2 and TRBJ2-5, with D maybe TRBD1 (6 bases). The V end was cut by 5 bases, the J end by 6 bases, with 16 bases between. Germline V gene lookup returns CDR1 SGHAT and CDR2 FQNNGV. The CDR3 is 14 amino acids. The DNA of the CDR3 is TGTGCCAGCAGCGATCTCAGGGGAGTGCAGACCCAGTACTTC. It encodes CASSDLRGVQTQYF.

Regarding this clone: Germline is not matched at one junction end, which may reflect a read error. In DNA form, the CDR3 reads TGTGCCAGTAGTACCGCTGGGCCCAACGTCCTGACTTTC. Residues: CASSTAGPNVLTF. The chain is built from TRBV19 and TRBJ2-6; no clear D. The germline CDR1 and CDR2 sequences are LNHDA and SQIVND (reference sequence). The CDR3 is 13 amino acids. Full variable domain (remainder filled in from reference TRBV19 and TRBJ2-6): DGGITQSPKYLFRKEGQNVTLSCEQNLNHDAMYWYRQDPGQGLRLIYYSQIVNDFQKGDIAEGYSVSREKKESFPLTVTSAQKNPTAFYLCASSTAGPNVLTFGAGSRLTVL.

The chain carries TRBV7-8 and TRBJ1-2; 10 bases map to TRBD1. Germline assignment: CDR1 SGHVS and CDR2 FQNEAQ. With V trimmed by 5 bases and J by 2 bases, 5 bases remained unmatched. The length of the CDR3 is 15 residues. CDR3: CASSRSTGGNYGYTF. CDR3 in DNA: TGTGCCAGCAGCCGGTCGACAGGGGGCAACTATGGCTACACCTTC.

Written as DNA, the CDR3 is TGTGCCAGCACCAAATTAGCGGGGGGGAACACCGGGGAGCTGTTTTTT. The encoded protein is CASTKLAGGNTGELFF. V usage is TRBV13 and J usage is TRBJ2-2; 10 bases fit TRBD2. Looked up from germline, CDR1 is PRHDT and CDR2 is FYEKMQ (reference sequence). With 7 bases clipped from V and 1 base from J, the junction kept 6 bases outside the gene matches. The CDR3 is 16 amino acids.

CDR3 nucleotide sequence: TGTGCCACCAGGGGTCGGACAGGGGCCTTCAATGAGCAGTTCTTC. This codes for CATRGRTGAFNEQFF. The rearrangement links TRBV19 to TRBJ2-1, with 9 bases that match TRBD1. In germline, CDR1 is LNHDA, CDR2 SQIVND (reference sequence). The CDR3 covers 15 residues. The V and J ends lost 10 bases and 6 bases, in that order; junction bases with no gene match: 13.

The rearrangement joins TRBV7-2 to TRBJ2-7; D perhaps matches TRBD1 (5 bases). Trimming left V 0 bases short and J 7 bases short, with 13 bases between. This CDR3 has 14 amino acids. Germline CDR1 and CDR2: SGHTA and FQGNSA. In nucleotides, the CDR3 is TGTGCCAGCAGCTTAGCGGACACCCTGGGGGAGCAGTACTTC. The encoded protein is CASSLADTLGEQYF. The variable domain in full, completed from reference TRBV7-2 and TRBJ2-7, reads GAGVSQSPSNKVTEKGKDVELRCDPISGHTALYWYRQSLGQGLEFLIYFQGNSAPDKSGLPSDRFSAERTGGSVSTLTIQRTQQEDSAVYLCASSLADTLGEQYFGPGTRLTVT.

This clone was recorded once. The chain has TRBV6-6 and TRBJ1-1; 8 nucleotides align to TRBD1. With 4 bases clipped from V and 1 base from J, the junction kept 2 bases outside the gene matches. Germline assignment: CDR1 MNHNY and CDR2 SVGAGI (reference sequence). The CDR3 spans 14 residues. The CDR3 region is CASSSDRENTEAFF. The CDR3 coding sequence is TGTGCCAGCAGTTCGGACAGGGAGAACACTGAAGCTTTCTTT.

The V and J genes are TRBV5-4 and TRBJ2-5; 8 bases fit TRBD2. The trim removed 0 bases at V and 1 base at J, leaving 5 bases unmatched. Germline V gives CDR1 SGHNT, CDR2 YYREEE (reference sequence). The CDR3 runs 16 residues. The DNA of the CDR3 is TGTGCCAGCAGCTTGGTTTCAGGACTAGCCCAAGAGACCCAGTACTTC. This translates into CASSLVSGLAQETQYF.

This clone was observed once. This chain uses TRBV19 with TRBJ2-3, with 7 bases aligning to TRBD2. Germline V gene sequence: CDR1 LNHDA, CDR2 SQIVND (reference sequence). The CDR3 is made up of 15 amino acids. V shed 6 bases, J shed 1 base, and the junction held 7 bases outside the gene matches. DNA of the CDR3: TGTGCCAGTAGAGACCAGGCGGGGGGCACAGATACGCAGTATTTT. Translated, it gives CASRDQAGGTDTQYF.

V gene TRBV28 combines with J gene TRBJ1-5; possible D gene TRBD1, 5 bases. V was shortened by 6 bases and J by 3 bases, with 18 bases between the two germline ends. Per the germline V gene, CDR1 is MDHEN and CDR2 is SYDVKM. This CDR3 spans 16 amino acids. CDR3 bases: TGTGCCAGCAGCTTTAGTACGCAGGGTGACAATCAGCCCCAGCATTTT. It translates to CASSFSTQGDNQPQHF.